These T cell receptor beta chains were read from a single sample in a study of cytotoxic CD8 clonotypes in ibrutinib-treated CLL. Clones were sequenced by immunoSEQ multiplex PCR, and TCRdb holds only the in-frame ones, with some missing. Seen here are 200,000 to 250,000 clones, just under 80% observed once, and the top ten hold approximately 10%. The specimen was PBMCs, collected after 12 months of ibrutinib treatment. Receptor source: a human donor with chronic lymphocytic leukemia. Each CDR3 is given without its conserved first and last residue.

v_call	j_call	cdr3_aa
TRBV6-5	TRBJ1-5	ASGGQPQH
TRBV4-1	TRBJ1-1	ASSQQQGRNTEAF
TRBV7-9	TRBJ1-1	ASSLGQGTEAF
TRBV10-2	TRBJ1-5	ASRASSNQPQH
TRBV11-2	TRBJ1-3	ASSATGYGNTIY
TRBV7-9	TRBJ2-7	ASSSGLGAYEQY
TRBV2	TRBJ2-7	ASRLTGIQQY
TRBV14	TRBJ2-2	ASSSRLAELF
TRBV5-6	TRBJ2-2	ASSLKASGNTGELF
TRBV27	TRBJ2-1	ASSFPVEGVNEQF
TRBV7-3	TRBJ2-7	ASSLNQIDEQY
TRBV9	TRBJ1-5	ASSVKPGTASNQPQH
TRBV28	TRBJ2-4	ASRGQGAKNIQY
TRBV27	TRBJ2-5	ASSLFPGHRETQY
TRBV2	TRBJ2-7	ASSEGAWAYEQY
TRBV19	TRBJ2-2	ASSRWTGAYTGELF
TRBV5-6	TRBJ1-3	ASSAGQLGGNTIY
TRBV4-1	TRBJ2-7	ASSLQRDTYEQY
TRBV5-4	TRBJ1-1	ASSGEGGVRRATEAF
TRBV27	TRBJ2-2	ASSFLGTGELF
TRBV25-1	TRBJ2-3	ASSPGGSSTDTQY
TRBV19	TRBJ2-3	ASSMRSGWWADTQY
TRBV5-6	TRBJ2-7	ASSPRTSGYEQY
TRBV6-5	TRBJ2-3	ASRAGGWDTQY
TRBV5-1	TRBJ2-2	ASSLDGGTVTGELF
TRBV28	TRBJ2-7	ASSLSLDLLGYEQY
TRBV10-1	TRBJ2-2	ASSEGWNTGELF
TRBV7-9	TRBJ2-3	ASSSGGGTDTQY
TRBV18	TRBJ2-2	ASSPPARANTGELF
TRBV30	TRBJ2-7	AWSVGGTTSYEQY
TRBV11-3	TRBJ2-7	ASSKGFRNEQY
TRBV28	TRBJ2-7	AIPRTGSLRGQY
TRBV7-3	TRBJ2-3	ASSFSMGDTQY
TRBV5-5	TRBJ2-7	ASSLDRFGQY
TRBV6-1	TRBJ2-5	ASSEVGRAPGETQY
TRBV5-1	TRBJ2-7	ASSVGGAGYEQY
TRBV15	TRBJ2-5	ATSLRGGDETQY
TRBV5-1	TRBJ2-3	ASSLAVGSSTDTQY